This T cell receptor (beta chain) was observed in a study of CD8 T cells in ankylosing spondylitis. TCRdb redid the calling of the 5' RACE reads with MiXCR, one entry per CDR3 protein. The data show about 540,000 distinct CDR3 sequences, roughly 13% seen once. This clonotype has a handful of counts. Antigen unknown. Study-level points and caveats: Reportedly, significant enrichment of disease-linked clones occurred in matched ankylosing spondylitis synovial fluid. A TCR beta motif of eight highly homologous variants appeared characteristic of ankylosing spondylitis blood. Peripheral blood held disease-linked clones only at relatively low frequency, and these were CD8+.

The sequencing sample was made of blood, either unsorted or a sorted T cell fraction (not recorded which). The receptor was derived from a male donor with ankylosing spondylitis.

The CDR3 DNA is TGTGCCAGCAGTTTTGTGTGGGGCGACAATGAGCAGTTCTTC. It codes for CASSFVWGDNEQFF. The gene calls are TRBV3-1 and TRBJ2-1; TRBD1 might be the D (5 bases). V was clipped by 6 bases and J by 5 bases, with 14 bases between them. Germline CDR1 reads LGHDT; CDR2 reads YNNKEL (reference sequence). The CDR3 is made up of 14 amino acids.